This T cell receptor beta chain emerged from a study of cytomegalovirus exposure and HLA in healthy donors. This clone was counted a few times. Primers for the PCR totalled 60 Vbeta and 13 Jbeta. Here immunoSEQ multiplex PCR was the method, and the copy in TCRdb shows in-frame clones only, minus some. The profile covers roughly 100,000 clones, with 73% appearing a single time and about 3.5% taken by the ten largest. V lost 6 bases and J lost 5, with 17 bases in between. CDR1 is SNHLY and CDR2 is FYNNEI in the germline V gene. This CDR3 is built from 14 residues. This clonotype was sampled from a man in his forties in good health and CMV-seronegative. The V call is TRBV2, the J call TRBJ2-7; maybe TRBD1 (5 bases). Sequencing used PBMCs. The CDR3 sequence: CASRTVQGSHEQYF. The DNA of the CDR3 is TGTGCCAGCAGGACGGTCCAGGGTAGCCACGAGCAGTACTTC.